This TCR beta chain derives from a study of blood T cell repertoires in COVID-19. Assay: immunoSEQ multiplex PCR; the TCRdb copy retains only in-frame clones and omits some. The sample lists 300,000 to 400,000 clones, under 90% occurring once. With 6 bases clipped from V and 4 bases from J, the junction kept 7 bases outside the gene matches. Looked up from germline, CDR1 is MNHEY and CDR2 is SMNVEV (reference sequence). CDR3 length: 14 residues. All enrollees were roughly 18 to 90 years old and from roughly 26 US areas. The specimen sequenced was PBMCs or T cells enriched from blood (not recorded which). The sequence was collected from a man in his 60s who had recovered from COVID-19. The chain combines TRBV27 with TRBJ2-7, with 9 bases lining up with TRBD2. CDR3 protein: CASRGSGRRYEQYF. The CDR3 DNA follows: TGTGCCAGCAGGGGTAGCGGGAGAAGGTACGAGCAGTACTTC.